This T cell receptor (beta chain) appears in the sequencing data of a study of OX40 agonist ivuxolimab in advanced cancers. Germline V lookup: CDR1 SEHNR, CDR2 FQNEAQ (reference sequence). The junction had 10 bases not matched to a gene; V was cut back by 4 bases and J by 7 bases. The CDR3 consists of 16 residues. Sequencing was performed with immunoSEQ multiplex PCR; in TCRdb, only in-frame clones are kept and a portion is missing. The sample lists around 67,000 clones; 65% to 85% were seen once. This rearrangement joins TRBV7-9 to TRBJ1-4; the match to TRBD1 covers 9 bases. This clonotype was sampled from an adult with an advanced solid tumor such as melanoma, head and neck, liver or kidney cancer. Sequencing used CD4+ or CD8+ T cells sorted from blood, obtained in a trial of the OX40 agonist ivuxolimab. The chain's CDR3 is CASSSATGGAGEKLFF. The CDR3 region has the DNA TGTGCCAGCAGCTCCGCAACAGGGGGCGCGGGTGAAAAACTGTTTTTT.